This T cell receptor beta chain was sequenced during a study of blood T cell repertoires in COVID-19. Study at large: Material from acute and convalescent COVID-19 was sourced from the United States, Italy and Spain. PBMCs, B-cell-depleted T cells, or T cells were the source of the cDNA or gDNA that made up the material.

Original analysis: Nucleated cell counts were estimated from reference gene primer amplification. Profiled with immunoSEQ multiplex PCR; TCRdb holds only in-frame clones, not every one. V and J calls and clone size follow that table, whereas D and trimming were derived from the DNA. This sample yields approximately 250,000 clones, of which approximately 80% are seen a single time; about 8% belongs to the top ten. V shed 8 bases and J shed 5 bases, with 10 bases lying between them. CDR3 length equals 13 residues. Germline CDR1 is MDHEN and CDR2 is SYDVKM. The clonotype comes from a woman in her 50s with acute or convalescent COVID-19. Sequencing was carried out using peripheral blood. V usage is TRBV28 and J usage is TRBJ1-6; TRBD1 might be the D (5 bases). The CDR3 DNA reads as TGTGCCAGCCGTAGACAGCATAATTCACCCCTCCACTTT. Translation gives CASRRQHNSPLHF.